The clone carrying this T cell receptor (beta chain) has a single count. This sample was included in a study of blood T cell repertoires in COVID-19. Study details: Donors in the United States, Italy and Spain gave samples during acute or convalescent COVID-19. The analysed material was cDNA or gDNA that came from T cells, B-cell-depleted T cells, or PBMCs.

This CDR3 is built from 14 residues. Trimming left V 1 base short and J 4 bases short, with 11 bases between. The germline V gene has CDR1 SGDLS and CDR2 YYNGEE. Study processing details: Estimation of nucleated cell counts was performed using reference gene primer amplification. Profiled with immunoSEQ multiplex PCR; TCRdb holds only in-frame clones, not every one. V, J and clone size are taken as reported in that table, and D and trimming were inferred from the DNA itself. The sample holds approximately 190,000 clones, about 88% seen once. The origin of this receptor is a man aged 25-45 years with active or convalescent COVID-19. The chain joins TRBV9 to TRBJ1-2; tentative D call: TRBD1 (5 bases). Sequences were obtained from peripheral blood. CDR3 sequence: CASSVRGETYGYTF. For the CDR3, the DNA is TGTGCCAGCAGCGTACGGGGGGAGACCTATGGCTACACCTTC.